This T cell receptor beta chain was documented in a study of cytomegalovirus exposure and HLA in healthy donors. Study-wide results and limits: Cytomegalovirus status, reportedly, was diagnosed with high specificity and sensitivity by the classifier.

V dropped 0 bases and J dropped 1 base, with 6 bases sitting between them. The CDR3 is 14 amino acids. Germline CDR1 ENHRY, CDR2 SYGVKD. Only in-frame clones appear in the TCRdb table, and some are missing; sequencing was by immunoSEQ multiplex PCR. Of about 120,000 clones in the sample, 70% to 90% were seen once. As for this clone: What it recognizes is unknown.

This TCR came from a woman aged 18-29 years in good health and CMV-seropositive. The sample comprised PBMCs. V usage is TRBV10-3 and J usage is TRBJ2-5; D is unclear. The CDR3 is CAISESNFQETQYF. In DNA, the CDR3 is TGTGCCATCAGTGAGTCCAACTTCCAAGAGACCCAGTACTTC.